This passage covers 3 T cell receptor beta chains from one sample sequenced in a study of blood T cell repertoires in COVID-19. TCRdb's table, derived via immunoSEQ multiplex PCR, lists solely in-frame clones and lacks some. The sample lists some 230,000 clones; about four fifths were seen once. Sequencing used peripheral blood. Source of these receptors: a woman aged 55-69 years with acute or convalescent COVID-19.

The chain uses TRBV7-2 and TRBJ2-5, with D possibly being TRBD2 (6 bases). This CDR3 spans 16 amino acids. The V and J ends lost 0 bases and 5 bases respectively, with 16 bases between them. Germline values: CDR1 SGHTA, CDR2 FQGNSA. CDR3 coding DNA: TGTGCCAGCAGCTTAGCGGGCAGGGCAAGCGGGGAGACCCAGTACTTC. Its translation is CASSLAGRASGETQYF.

This CDR3 is CASSTDRVNNSPLHF. In DNA form, the CDR3 reads TGCGCCAGCAGCACGGACAGAGTAAATAATTCACCCCTCCACTTT. The rearrangement links TRBV5-1 to TRBJ1-6; D is perhaps TRBD1 (6 bases). The germline V gene has CDR1 SGHRS and CDR2 YFSETQ. The CDR3 covers 15 residues. Trimming pared 4 bases from V and 5 bases from J, leaving 13 bases between.

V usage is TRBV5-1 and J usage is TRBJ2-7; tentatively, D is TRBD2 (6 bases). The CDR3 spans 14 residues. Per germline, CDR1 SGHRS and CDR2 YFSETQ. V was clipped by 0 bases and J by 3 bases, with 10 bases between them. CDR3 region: CASSLVGGSYEQYF. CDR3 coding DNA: TGCGCCAGCAGCTTGGTTGGGGGGAGCTACGAGCAGTACTTC.